This T cell receptor beta chain was identified during a study of T-cell reconstitution after alpha-beta-depleted transplantation in children. TCRbeta library preparation incorporated unique molecular identifiers. TCRdb reprocessed the PCR reads via MiXCR and lists one record per CDR3 protein. The repertoire has 170,000 or so distinct CDR3 sequences, around 7% of them found once; the top ten carry approximately 3%. This clonotype was counted at least ten times. Sequenced here: PBMCs from the stem cell graft donor, sampled from the stem cell graft. The TCR sequence derives from a human donor who donated a stem cell graft to a child with Wiskott-Aldrich syndrome.

As DNA, the CDR3 is TGCAGTGCTAATCACGGGGGGCAGATAGGTACGCAGTATTTT. Translated, it gives CSANHGGQIGTQYF. This chain connects TRBV20-1 to TRBJ2-3, with a tentative D call TRBD2 (7 bases). CDR3 length: 14 amino acids. The germline V and J ends were trimmed by 4 bases and 8 bases, with 19 bases remaining between them. The V gene's germline CDR1 is DFQATT and CDR2 SNEGSKA (reference sequence).